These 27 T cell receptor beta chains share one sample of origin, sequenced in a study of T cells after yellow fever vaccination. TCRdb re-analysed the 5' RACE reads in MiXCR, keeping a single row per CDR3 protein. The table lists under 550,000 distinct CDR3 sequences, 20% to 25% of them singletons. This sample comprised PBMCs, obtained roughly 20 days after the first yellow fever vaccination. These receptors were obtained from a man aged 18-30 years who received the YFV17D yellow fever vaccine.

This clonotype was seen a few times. In DNA, the CDR3 is TGCAGCGTTCAGGCGAACACTGAAGCTTTCTTT. It is translated as CSVQANTEAFF. The chain has TRBV29-1 and TRBJ1-1; no reliable D call. The CDR3 is 11 amino acids. V dropped 5 bases and J dropped 1 base, with 5 bases sitting between them. The germline V gene has CDR1 SQVTM and CDR2 ANQGSEA.

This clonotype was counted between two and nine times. CDR3 sequence: CASSVDGEPDTQYF. The DNA for the CDR3 is TGTGCCAGCAGCGTAGACGGGGAGCCAGATACGCAGTATTTT. The chain links TRBV9 to TRBJ2-3, with D perhaps matching TRBD2 (5 bases). Germline V gene sequence: CDR1 SGDLS, CDR2 YYNGEE. This CDR3 has 14 residues. Trimming shortened V by 0 bases and J by 4 bases, and 9 bases separated the two germline ends.

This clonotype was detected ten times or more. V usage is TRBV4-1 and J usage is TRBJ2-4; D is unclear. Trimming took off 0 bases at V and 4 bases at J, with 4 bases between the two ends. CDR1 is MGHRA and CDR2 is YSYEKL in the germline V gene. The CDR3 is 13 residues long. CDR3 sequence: CASSQDPKNIQYF. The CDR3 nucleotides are TGCGCCAGCAGCCAAGATCCGAAAAACATTCAGTACTTC.

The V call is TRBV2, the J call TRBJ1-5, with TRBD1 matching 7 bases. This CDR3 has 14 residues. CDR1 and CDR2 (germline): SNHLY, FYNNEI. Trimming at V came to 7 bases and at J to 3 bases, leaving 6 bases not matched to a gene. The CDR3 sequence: CASIAGGFNQPQHF. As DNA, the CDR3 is TGTGCCAGCATTGCAGGGGGGTTCAATCAGCCCCAGCATTTT.

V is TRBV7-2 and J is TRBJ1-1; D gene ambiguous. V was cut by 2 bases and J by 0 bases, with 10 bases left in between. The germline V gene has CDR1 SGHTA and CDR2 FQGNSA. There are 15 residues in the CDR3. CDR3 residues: CASSLLGGMNTEAFF. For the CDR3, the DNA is TGTGCCAGCAGCTTATTGGGCGGAATGAACACTGAAGCTTTCTTT.

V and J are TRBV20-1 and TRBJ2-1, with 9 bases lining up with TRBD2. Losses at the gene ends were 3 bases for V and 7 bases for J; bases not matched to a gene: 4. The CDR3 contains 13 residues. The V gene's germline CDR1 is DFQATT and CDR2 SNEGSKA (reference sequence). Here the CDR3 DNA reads TGCAGTGCTAGCCTAGCGGGAATTAATGAGCAGTTCTTC. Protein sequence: CSASLAGINEQFF.

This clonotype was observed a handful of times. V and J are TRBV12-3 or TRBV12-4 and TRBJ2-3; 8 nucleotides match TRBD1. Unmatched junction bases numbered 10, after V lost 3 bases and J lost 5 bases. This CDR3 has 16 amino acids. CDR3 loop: CASSLPGRGRGDTQYF. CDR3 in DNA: TGTGCCAGCAGTTTGCCGGGCAGGGGGCGCGGAGATACGCAGTATTTT.

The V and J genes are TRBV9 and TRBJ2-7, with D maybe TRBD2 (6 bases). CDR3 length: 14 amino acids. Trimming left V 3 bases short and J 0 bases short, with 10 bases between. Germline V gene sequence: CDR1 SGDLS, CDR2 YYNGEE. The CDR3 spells CASSAGTLSYEQYF. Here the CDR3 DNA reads TGTGCCAGCAGCGCCGGGACTCTCTCCTACGAGCAGTACTTC. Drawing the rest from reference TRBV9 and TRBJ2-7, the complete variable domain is DSGVTQTPKHLITATGQRVTLRCSPRSGDLSVYWYQQSLDQGLQFLIQYYNGEERAKGNILERFSAQQFPDLHSELNLSSLELGDSALYFCASSAGTLSYEQYFGPGTRLTVT.

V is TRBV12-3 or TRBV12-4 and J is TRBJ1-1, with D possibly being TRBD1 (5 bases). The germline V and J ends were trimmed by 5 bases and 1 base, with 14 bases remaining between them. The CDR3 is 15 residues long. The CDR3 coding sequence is TGTGCCAGCAGTCCTAGCGGGGCACAGAACACTGAAGCTTTCTTT. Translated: CASSPSGAQNTEAFF.

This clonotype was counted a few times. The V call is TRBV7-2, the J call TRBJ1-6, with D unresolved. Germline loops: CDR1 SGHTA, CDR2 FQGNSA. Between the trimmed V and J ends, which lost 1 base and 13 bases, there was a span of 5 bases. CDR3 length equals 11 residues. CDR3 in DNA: TGTGCCAGCAGCTTAGTAGGGCCCCTCCACTTT. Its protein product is CASSLVGPLHF.

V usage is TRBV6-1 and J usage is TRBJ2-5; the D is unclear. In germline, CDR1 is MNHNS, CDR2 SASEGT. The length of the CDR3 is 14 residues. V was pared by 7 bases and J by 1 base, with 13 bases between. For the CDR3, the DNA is TGTGCCAGCACCCACCAACTAAGCCAAGAGACCCAGTACTTC. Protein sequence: CASTHQLSQETQYF.

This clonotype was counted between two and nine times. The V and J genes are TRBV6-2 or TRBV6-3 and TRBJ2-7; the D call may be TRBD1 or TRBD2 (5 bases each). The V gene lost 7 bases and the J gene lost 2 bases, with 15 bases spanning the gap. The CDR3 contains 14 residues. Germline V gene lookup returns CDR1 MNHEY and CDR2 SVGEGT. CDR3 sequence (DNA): TGTGCCAGCAATCATCCGGGGCCTGCCTACGAGCAGTACTTC. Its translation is CASNHPGPAYEQYF.

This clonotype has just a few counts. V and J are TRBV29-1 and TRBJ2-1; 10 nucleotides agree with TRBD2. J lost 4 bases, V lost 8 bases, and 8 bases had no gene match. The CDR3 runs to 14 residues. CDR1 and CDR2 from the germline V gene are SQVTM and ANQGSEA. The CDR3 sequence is CSNQRGGVYNEQFF. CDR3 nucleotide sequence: TGCAGCAACCAGCGGGGGGGCGTGTACAATGAGCAGTTCTTC.

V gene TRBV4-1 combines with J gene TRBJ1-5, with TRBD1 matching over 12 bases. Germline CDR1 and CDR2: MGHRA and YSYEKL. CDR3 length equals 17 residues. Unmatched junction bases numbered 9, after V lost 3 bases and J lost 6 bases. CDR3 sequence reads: CASSQNVGQGASQPQHF. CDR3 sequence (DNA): TGCGCCAGCAGCCAGAATGTGGGACAGGGGGCTTCTCAGCCCCAGCATTTT.

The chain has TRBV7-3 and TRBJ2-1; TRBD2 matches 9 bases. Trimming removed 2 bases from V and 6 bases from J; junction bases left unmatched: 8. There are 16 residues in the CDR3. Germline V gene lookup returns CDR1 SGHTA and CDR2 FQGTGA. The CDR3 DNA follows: TGTGCCAGCAGCTTAGATGTGCTAGCGGGACTCAATGAGCAGTTCTTC. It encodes CASSLDVLAGLNEQFF.

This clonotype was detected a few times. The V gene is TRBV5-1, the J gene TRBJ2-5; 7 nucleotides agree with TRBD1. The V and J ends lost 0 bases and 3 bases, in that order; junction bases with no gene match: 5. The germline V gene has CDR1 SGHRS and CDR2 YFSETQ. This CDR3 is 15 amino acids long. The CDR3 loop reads CASSLVFRGKETQYF. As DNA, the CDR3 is TGCGCCAGCAGCTTGGTATTCAGGGGGAAAGAGACCCAGTACTTC.

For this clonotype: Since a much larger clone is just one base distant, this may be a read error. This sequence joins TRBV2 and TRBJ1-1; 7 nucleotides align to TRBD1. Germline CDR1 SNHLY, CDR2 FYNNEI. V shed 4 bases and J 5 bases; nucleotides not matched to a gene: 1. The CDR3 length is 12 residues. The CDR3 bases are TGTGCCAGCAGTGCACAGGGGACTGAAGCTTTCTTT. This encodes CASSAQGTEAFF.

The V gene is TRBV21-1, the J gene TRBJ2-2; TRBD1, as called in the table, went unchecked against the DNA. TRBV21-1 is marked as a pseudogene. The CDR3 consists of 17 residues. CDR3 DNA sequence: TGTGCCAGCAGCAACTTGACGGGGGGGGGCACAATCGGTGAGCTGTTTTTT. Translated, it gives CASSNLTGGGTIGELFF.

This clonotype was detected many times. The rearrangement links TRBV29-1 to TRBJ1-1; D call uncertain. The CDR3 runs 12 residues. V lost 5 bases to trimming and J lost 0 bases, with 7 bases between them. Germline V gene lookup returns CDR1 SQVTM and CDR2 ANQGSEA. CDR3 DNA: TGCAGCGTTTCAAGAATGAACACTGAAGCTTTCTTT. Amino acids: CSVSRMNTEAFF.

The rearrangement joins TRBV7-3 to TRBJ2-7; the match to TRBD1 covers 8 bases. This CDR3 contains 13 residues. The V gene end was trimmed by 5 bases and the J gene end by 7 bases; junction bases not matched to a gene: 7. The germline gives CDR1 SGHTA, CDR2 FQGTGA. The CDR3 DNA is TGTGCCAGCAGCCTTAACAGGGGGGCTGAGCAGTACTTC. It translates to CASSLNRGAEQYF. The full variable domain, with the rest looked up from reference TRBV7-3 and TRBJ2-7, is GAGVSQTPSNKVTEKGKYVELRCDPISGHTALYWYRQSLGQGPEFLIYFQGTGAADDSGLPNDRFFAVRPEGSVSTLKIQRTERGDSAVYLCASSLNRGAEQYFGPGTRLTVT.

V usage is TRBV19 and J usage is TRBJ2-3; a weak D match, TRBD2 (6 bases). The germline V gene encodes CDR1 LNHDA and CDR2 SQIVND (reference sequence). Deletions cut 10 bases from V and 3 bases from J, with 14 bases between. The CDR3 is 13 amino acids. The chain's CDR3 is CATIKEGTDTQYF. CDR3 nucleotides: TGTGCCACCATCAAGGAGGGGACAGATACGCAGTATTTT.

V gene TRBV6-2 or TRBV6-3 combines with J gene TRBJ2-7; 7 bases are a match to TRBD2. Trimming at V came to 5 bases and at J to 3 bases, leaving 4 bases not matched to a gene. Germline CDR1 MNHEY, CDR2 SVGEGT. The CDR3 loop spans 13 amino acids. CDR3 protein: CASSHGLVYEQYF. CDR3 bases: TGTGCCAGCAGTCACGGACTAGTCTACGAGCAGTACTTC.

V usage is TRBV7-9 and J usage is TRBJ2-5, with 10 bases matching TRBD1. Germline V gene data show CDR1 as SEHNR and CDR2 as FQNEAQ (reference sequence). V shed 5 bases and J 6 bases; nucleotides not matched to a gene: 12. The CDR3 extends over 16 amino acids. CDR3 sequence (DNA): TGTGCCAGCAGCCGACCCTACCGGGACAGGGGAAAGACCCAGTACTTC. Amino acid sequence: CASSRPYRDRGKTQYF.

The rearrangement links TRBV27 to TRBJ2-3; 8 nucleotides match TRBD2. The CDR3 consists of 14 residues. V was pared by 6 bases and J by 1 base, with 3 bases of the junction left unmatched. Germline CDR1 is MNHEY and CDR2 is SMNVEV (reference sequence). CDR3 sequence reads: CASRMRGGTDTQYF. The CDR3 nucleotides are TGTGCCAGCAGAATGCGGGGGGGCACAGATACGCAGTATTTT.

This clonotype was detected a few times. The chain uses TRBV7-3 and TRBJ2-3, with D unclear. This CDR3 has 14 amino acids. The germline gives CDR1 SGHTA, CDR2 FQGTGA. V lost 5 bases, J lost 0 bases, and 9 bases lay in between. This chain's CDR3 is CASSGHYSTDTQYF. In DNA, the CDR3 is TGTGCCAGCAGCGGGCACTATAGCACAGATACGCAGTATTTT.

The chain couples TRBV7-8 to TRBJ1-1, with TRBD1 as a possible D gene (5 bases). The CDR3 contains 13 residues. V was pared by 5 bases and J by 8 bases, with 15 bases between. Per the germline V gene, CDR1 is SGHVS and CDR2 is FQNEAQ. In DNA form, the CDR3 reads TGTGCCAGCAGCCCCCTCCCCGGGGGGGAAGCTTTCTTT. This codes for CASSPLPGGEAFF.

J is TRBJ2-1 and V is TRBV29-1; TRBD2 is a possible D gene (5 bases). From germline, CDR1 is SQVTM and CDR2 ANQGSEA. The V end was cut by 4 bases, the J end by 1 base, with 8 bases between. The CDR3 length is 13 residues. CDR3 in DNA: TGCAGCGTTGGACTACAATCCTACAATGAGCAGTTCTTC. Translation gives CSVGLQSYNEQFF.